The 13 T cell receptor beta chains below come from one sample, sequenced in a study of T cell repertoires in cytomegalovirus infection. Via MiXCR, TCRdb re-called the reads, giving one row per CDR3 protein. The table lists some 700,000 distinct CDR3 sequences, roughly 35% of them singletons. The source material was PBMCs. These receptors all stem from a human donor in good health (CMV status not recorded). Some clones in this sample may be carry-over from other donors' samples.

This clonotype showed up just a few times. The chain carries TRBV11-3 and TRBJ2-2, with 11 positions matching TRBD2. The V and J ends lost 4 bases and 2 bases, in that order; junction bases with no gene match: 9. Germline assignment: CDR1 SGHNT and CDR2 YENEEA. The CDR3 covers 18 residues. The CDR3 loop reads CASSSIAGGPDNTGELFF. CDR3 in DNA: TGTGCCAGCAGCTCCATAGCGGGAGGGCCTGACAACACCGGGGAGCTGTTTTTT.

This clonotype was seen a handful of times. The chain has TRBV7-9 and TRBJ2-7; 12 positions match TRBD1. Germline V gives CDR1 SEHNR, CDR2 FQNEAQ (reference sequence). Losses at the gene ends were 1 base for V and 5 bases for J; bases not matched to a gene: 6. The length of the CDR3 is 16 residues. The CDR3 DNA reads TGTGCCAGCAGCTTAGGGGTCGGGACAGGGGGCCACGAGCAGTACTTC. This gives the protein CASSLGVGTGGHEQYF.

The V gene is TRBV18, the J gene TRBJ1-1; 9 bases line up with TRBD1. CDR3 size: 16 residues. After removal of 4 bases from V and 1 base from J, the junction contained 7 bases not matched to a gene. In germline, CDR1 is KGHSH, CDR2 LQKENI. The CDR3 DNA follows: TGTGCCAGCTCACAAACAGGGACAGGGAAGAACACTGAAGCTTTCTTT. This codes for CASSQTGTGKNTEAFF. Using reference TRBV18 and TRBJ1-1 for the parts outside the CDR3, the full variable domain is NAGVMQNPRHLVRRRGQEARLRCSPMKGHSHVYWYRQLPEEGLKFMVYLQKENIIDESGMPKERFSAEFPKEGPSILRIQQVVRGDSAAYFCASSQTGTGKNTEAFFGQGTRLTVV.

This clonotype turned up a few times. The chain couples TRBV28 to TRBJ1-6; D possibly corresponds to TRBD1 (6 bases). Germline V gene lookup returns CDR1 MDHEN and CDR2 SYDVKM. Trimming pared 1 base from V and 7 bases from J, leaving 14 bases between. CDR3 length: 16 residues. The CDR3 loop is CASSLLGGQPNSPLHF. CDR3 bases: TGTGCCAGCAGTTTATTGGGAGGACAGCCCAATTCACCCCTCCACTTT. Variable domain in full (rest from reference TRBV28 and TRBJ1-6): DVKVTQSSRYLVKRTGEKVFLECVQDMDHENMFWYRQDPGLGLRLIYFSYDVKMKEKGDIPEGYSVSREKKERFSLILESASTNQTSMYLCASSLLGGQPNSPLHFGNGTRLTVT.

This chain connects TRBV20-1 to TRBJ1-3; tentatively, D is TRBD1 (5 bases). The CDR3 consists of 16 residues. CDR1 is DFQATT, CDR2 SNEGSKA, per germline (reference sequence). V lost 5 bases to trimming and J lost 0 bases, with 17 bases between them. CDR3 loop: CSARTLRPLSGNTIYF. DNA for the CDR3: TGCAGTGCTCGGACACTCCGACCCCTCTCTGGAAACACCATATATTTT.

The chain employs TRBV10-3 and TRBJ2-1; TRBD1 aligns across 9 bases. Germline lookup yields CDR1 ENHRY and CDR2 SYGVKD. Germline trimming cut 8 bases from V and 6 bases from J; bases unmatched to any gene: 11. This CDR3 contains 15 residues. As DNA, the CDR3 is TGTGCCATCGCCGCGGACAGGGGCCCTGCCAATGAGCAGTTCTTC. This sequence encodes CAIAADRGPANEQFF.

The chain joins TRBV6-5 to TRBJ2-3; D unresolved. Trimming cost V 1 base and J 2 bases, with 4 bases left between them. The CDR3 contains 13 residues. The germline V gene has CDR1 MNHEY and CDR2 SVGAGI. The CDR3 loop is CASSYWATDTQYF. The CDR3 DNA reads as TGTGCCAGCAGTTACTGGGCCACAGATACGCAGTATTTT.

V is TRBV28 and J is TRBJ2-1; D is possibly TRBD2 (7 bases). Germline CDR1 MDHEN, CDR2 SYDVKM. Between the trimmed V and J ends, which lost 5 bases and 3 bases, there was a span of 14 bases. This CDR3 is built from 15 residues. CDR3: CASSLEGEGYNEQFF. DNA of the CDR3: TGTGCCAGCAGTCTAGAGGGGGAGGGCTACAATGAGCAGTTCTTC.

The chain employs TRBV28 and TRBJ2-2, with 7 positions matching TRBD2. The CDR3 consists of 16 residues. Germline-derived CDR1 and CDR2 are MDHEN and SYDVKM. Germline trimming cut 2 bases from V and 3 bases from J; bases unmatched to any gene: 6. The CDR3 bases are TGTGCCAGCAGTTTAAGGCGGGGGACCCACACCGGGGAGCTGTTTTTT. Its protein is CASSLRRGTHTGELFF.

This chain joins TRBV27 and TRBJ1-1; possible D gene TRBD1, 5 bases. V dropped 6 bases and J dropped 10 bases, with 18 bases sitting between them. The CDR3 runs to 13 residues. Germline assignment: CDR1 MNHEY and CDR2 SMNVEV (reference sequence). The CDR3 DNA follows: TGTGCCAGCAGCCCCAGGGAGGGTGTCGTAGCTTTCTTT. Protein product: CASSPREGVVAFF.

This clonotype was found a few times. The chain carries TRBV7-2 and TRBJ2-5; the D call may be TRBD1 or TRBD2 (5 bases each). V dropped 1 base and J dropped 5 bases, with 23 bases sitting between them. The CDR3 extends over 18 amino acids. Germline lookup yields CDR1 SGHTA and CDR2 FQGNSA. The CDR3 spells CASSLDLVGRVGTETQYF. In DNA form, the CDR3 reads TGTGCCAGCAGCTTAGATCTAGTAGGGCGAGTAGGGACCGAGACCCAGTACTTC.

The V gene is TRBV5-1, the J gene TRBJ2-7; D may be TRBD1 or TRBD2 (5 bases each). Germline-derived CDR1 and CDR2 are SGHRS and YFSETQ. Trimming took off 3 bases at V and 0 bases at J, with 10 bases between the two ends. The CDR3 has 14 residues. This chain's CDR3 is CASSYPGTSYEQYF. CDR3 in DNA: TGCGCCAGCAGCTATCCCGGGACCTCCTACGAGCAGTACTTC.

This clonotype was observed many times. The chain employs TRBV7-6 and TRBJ2-1; TRBD2 aligns across 11 bases. V trimming: 5 bases; J trimming: 5 bases; junction bases outside the gene matches: 11. The CDR3 sequence is 17 residues long. In germline, CDR1 is SGHVS, CDR2 FNYEAQ. The CDR3, as DNA: TGTGCCAGCAGCCGCACAGTTCCTAGCGGGGGGAACAATGAGCAGTTCTTC. It specifies CASSRTVPSGGNNEQFF.